Shown below are 2 T cell receptor beta chains from a single sample sequenced in a study of CD8+ T cells in alopecia areata (dated by TCRdb to the late 2010s). The receptor library was made with the immunoSEQ multiplex PCR assay. For TCR sequencing, RNA was extracted from every sample and reverse transcribed into cDNA to serve as template. Here the immuneACCESS table is served through TCRdb, limited to in-frame sequences with V and J called. Missing clones are a known gap in these copies; in checked studies unresolved V genes cover under half, and the rest lacks a known reason. The sample table records 100,000 to 150,000 clones; about 59% of these occur just once. The ten largest account for around 5.7% of the sample. Taken with the paper, the label for time point translates to: around 29 days on oral tofacitinib. The sample's treatment or condition label, in plain terms: oral pan-JAK inhibitor, 5-10 mg twice daily.

The material was CD4+ T cells sorted from blood, obtained at week 4, from a patient treated with tofacitinib. Receptor source: a human donor with alopecia areata.

This clone came up once. This sequence joins TRBV1 and TRBJ2-4; the table's D call, TRBD1, was not checked against the DNA. TRBV1 is marked as a pseudogene. The length of the CDR3 is 16 residues. CDR3 loop: CTSTRTGTVAKNIQYF. As DNA, the CDR3 is TGCACCAGCACCCGAACCGGGACAGTAGCCAAAAACATTCAGTACTTC.

The chain carries TRBV7-2 and TRBJ2-3; D possibly matches TRBD1 or TRBD2 (6 bases each). There are 15 residues in the CDR3. Trimming cost V 5 bases and J 8 bases, with 20 bases left between them. Germline CDR1 SGHTA, CDR2 FQGNSA. CDR3 sequence (DNA): TGTGCCAGCAGCCCCGTAGGAACAGGGCGGGGTACGCAGTATTTT. Its translation: CASSPVGTGRGTQYF.